This TCR beta chain was sequenced in a study of T cell repertoires in cytomegalovirus infection. About the research overall: Recently identified HLA-C-restricted CMV epitopes were used, and well-studied HLA-B-restricted CMV epitopes were used as well. Signatures in public TCR beta sequences pointed to both CMV infection and matching HLA type. Overall study findings and caveats: HLA-C-restricted CMV-specific TCR beta clonotypes prevailed in the ex vivo response. Based on cumulative public TCR beta family frequency, carriers of CMV plus the relevant HLA were identified.

There are a few counts of this clonotype. What it binds is unknown. TCRdb re-derived calls from the reads in MiXCR, one entry per CDR3 protein. The sample comprises fewer than 950,000 distinct CDR3 sequences, about 31% of which are singletons, and roughly 12% rests with the top ten. Trimming removed 5 bases from V and 0 bases from J; junction bases left unmatched: 7. Germline V lookup: CDR1 LNHNV, CDR2 YYDKDF (reference sequence). There are 17 residues in the CDR3. The input for sequencing was cultured CD8+ T cells from PBMCs, taken from culture after CMV antigen stimulation. J is TRBJ2-6 and V is TRBV15; 7 nucleotides match TRBD1. The sequence came from a human donor in good health (CMV status not recorded). Some clones in this sample may be carry-over from other donors' samples. CDR3 DNA sequence: TGTGCCACCAGCCTGCCCTGGACAGGCTCTGGGGCCAACGTCCTGACTTTC. Translated: CATSLPWTGSGANVLTF.